The clone carrying this TCR beta chain was picked up a small number of times. The antigen is undetermined. The source of the sample is a study of Graves' ophthalmopathy and Graves' hyperthyroidism. Points from the study as a whole: The authors also found most expanded thyroid clonotypes above 0.001 frequency in blood.

Amplification of the TCR beta CDR3 regions used RNA transcripts (as template). After a first-round RT-PCR with HTBI primers, a second-round multiplex PCR was run. TCRdb reanalysed the multiplex PCR reads using MiXCR and keeps one entry per CDR3 protein. The table has about 590,000 distinct CDR3 sequences, less than 40% seen once. There are 18 residues in the CDR3. CDR1 is SGHNT, CDR2 YYREEE, per germline (reference sequence). V was pared by 0 bases and J by 1 base, with 7 bases of the junction left unmatched. The source of this sequence is an adult man with Graves' hyperthyroidism. The genes are TRBV5-4 and TRBJ1-1; 12 positions match TRBD1. Sequencing was performed on peripheral blood or thyroid tissue (not recorded which). The CDR3 spells CASSLEVGTGGENTEAFF. CDR3 nucleotide sequence: TGTGCCAGCAGCTTGGAGGTTGGGACAGGGGGCGAGAACACTGAAGCTTTCTTT.